These 11 T cell receptor beta chains were sequenced from one sample in a study of blood T cell repertoires in COVID-19. TCRdb keeps only in-frame clones here, not all; method: immunoSEQ multiplex PCR. The table lists under 250,000 clones, around 82% of them singletons. Sequencing used peripheral blood. These receptors were taken from a man in his fifties or sixties with active or convalescent COVID-19.

The chain employs TRBV7-9 and TRBJ2-1; TRBD2 aligns across 10 bases. Trimming took 1 base from V and 12 from J; bases not matched to a gene: 9. The germline gives CDR1 SEHNR, CDR2 FQNEAQ (reference sequence). CDR3 length equals 15 residues. CDR3 protein: CASSLESGGALRQFF. The DNA of the CDR3 is TGTGCCAGCAGCTTAGAAAGCGGGGGGGCCTTACGGCAGTTCTTC. Complete variable domain (other parts from reference TRBV7-9 and TRBJ2-1): DTGVSQNPRHKITKRGQNVTFRCDPISEHNRLYWYRQTLGQGPEFLTYFQNEAQLEKSRLLSDRFSAERPKGSFSTLEIQRTEQGDSAMYLCASSLESGGALRQFFGPGTRLTVL.

The V and J genes are TRBV3-1 (or the pseudogene TRBV3-2) and TRBJ1-1, with TRBD1 identical over 9 bases. J gave up 3 bases and V 4 bases, and 3 bases lay outside the gene matches. CDR1 and CDR2 (germline): LGHDT, YNNKEL (reference sequence). This CDR3 contains 14 residues. This CDR3 is CASSPRTGDTEAFF. In DNA form, the CDR3 reads TGTGCCAGCAGCCCCCGGACAGGGGACACTGAAGCTTTCTTT.

The rearrangement uses TRBV5-5 and TRBJ2-2, with TRBD2 identical over 11 bases. The V gene's germline CDR1 is SGHKS and CDR2 YYEKEE (reference sequence). The CDR3 contains 20 residues. V shed 2 bases and J 0 bases; nucleotides not matched to a gene: 12. CDR3 sequence: CASSFRTHLAGGSNTGELFF. The CDR3 coding sequence is TGTGCCAGCAGCTTTAGGACTCACCTAGCGGGGGGATCGAACACCGGGGAGCTGTTTTTT. Full variable domain (missing parts from reference TRBV5-5 and TRBJ2-2): DAGVTQSPTHLIKTRGQQVTLRCSPISGHKSVSWYQQVLGQGPQFIFQYYEKEERGRGNFPDRFSARQFPNYSSELNVNALLLGDSALYLCASSFRTHLAGGSNTGELFFGEGSRLTVL.

The chain combines TRBV28 with TRBJ1-2; 9 bases map to TRBD1. The CDR3 consists of 14 residues. The V segment lost 10 bases and the J segment 2 bases; nucleotides outside the gene matches: 8. Germline V CDR1 and CDR2: MDHEN, SYDVKM. For the CDR3, the DNA is TGTGCCACCAGCGGGGGGACAGGGAACTATGGCTACACCTTC. Protein sequence: CATSGGTGNYGYTF.

The chain links TRBV6-1 to TRBJ2-3; TRBD2 matches 8 bases. Losses at the gene ends were 2 bases for V and 4 bases for J; bases not matched to a gene: 8. From germline, CDR1 is MNHNS and CDR2 SASEGT. CDR3 size: 16 residues. For the CDR3, the DNA is TGTGCCAGCAGTGAAAGGGTTAGCGGGGTGGCAGATACGCAGTATTTT. Translation: CASSERVSGVADTQYF.

In DNA form, the CDR3 reads TGTGCCAGCAGCTCCCTAGCGGGGGGCCGGGAGACCCAGTACTTC. It encodes CASSSLAGGRETQYF. The chain recombines TRBV12-1 with TRBJ2-5; the table's TRBD2 call for D was not verified on the DNA. TRBV12-1 is recorded as a pseudogene. CDR3 length: 15 residues.

V and J are TRBV24-1 and TRBJ2-3; no clear D. The V end was cut by 3 bases, the J end by 3 bases, with 12 bases between. The CDR3 extends over 15 amino acids. Germline CDR1 KGHDR, CDR2 SFDVKD. The CDR3 sequence is CATSDRWRSTDTQYF. CDR3 in DNA: TGTGCCACCAGTGATAGGTGGCGGAGTACAGATACGCAGTATTTT.

The V and J genes are TRBV7-9 and TRBJ2-7; 7 positions agree with TRBD1. The CDR3 length is 14 residues. V was pared by 0 bases and J by 9 bases, with 8 bases of the junction left unmatched. The germline V gene has CDR1 SEHNR and CDR2 FQNEAQ (reference sequence). In DNA, the CDR3 is TGTGCCAGCAGCTTAGCCTTGACAGGGCTCGGGCAGTACTTC. This codes for CASSLALTGLGQYF.

The rearrangement joins TRBV15 to TRBJ2-7, with 8 bases lining up with TRBD1. Germline V gene lookup returns CDR1 LNHNV and CDR2 YYDKDF (reference sequence). The V and J ends lost 0 bases and 5 bases, in that order; junction bases with no gene match: 9. There are 16 residues in the CDR3. CDR3 DNA: TGTGCCACCAGCAGAGATATGAGACAGGGGTACGACGAGCAGTACTTC. Translation: CATSRDMRQGYDEQYF.

This chain uses TRBV23-1 with TRBJ2-2, with a weak D call TRBD1 (6 bases). TRBV23-1 is an ORF; its function is uncertain. The CDR3 runs 16 residues. V shed 0 bases and J shed 6 bases, with 14 bases lying between them. CDR3 loop: CASSQSAGVVPGELFF. The CDR3 nucleotides read TGCGCCAGCAGTCAATCGGCAGGGGTGGTTCCCGGGGAGCTGTTTTTT.

The chain combines TRBV6-5 with TRBJ2-3; TRBD1 matches 7 bases. The CDR3 sequence is 14 residues long. The junction had 2 bases not matched to a gene; V was cut back by 2 bases and J by 3 bases. CDR1 is MNHEY, CDR2 SVGAGI, per germline. DNA for the CDR3: TGTGCCAGCAGTTACGAGGGGGCGACAGATACGCAGTATTTT. Its protein is CASSYEGATDTQYF.